This T cell receptor (beta chain) was recorded in a study of CD4 and CD8 cells across lung adenocarcinoma regions. The patients had localized lung adenocarcinoma, a non-small cell subtype. This clonotype is labeled medium-sized (0.01 to 0.1%). Deletions cut 1 base from V and 6 bases from J, with 9 bases between. Germline V lookup: CDR1 SGHTA, CDR2 FQGNSA. The CDR3 contains 13 residues. One entry per CDR3 protein results from TCRdb running MiXCR on the PCR reads. The repertoire holds 4,200 or so distinct CDR3 sequences, with around 51% as singletons. The J gene is TRBJ2-5, the V gene TRBV7-2; the D is unclear. The sample taken for sequencing was CD4+ T cells from the center of a lung tumor. The source is a female donor with lung adenocarcinoma. The CD4 and CD8 labels of this study may be unreliable. CDR3 DNA: TGTGCCAGCAGCTTAGAGTCTCGTCAGACCCAGTACTTC. This gives the protein CASSLESRQTQYF.